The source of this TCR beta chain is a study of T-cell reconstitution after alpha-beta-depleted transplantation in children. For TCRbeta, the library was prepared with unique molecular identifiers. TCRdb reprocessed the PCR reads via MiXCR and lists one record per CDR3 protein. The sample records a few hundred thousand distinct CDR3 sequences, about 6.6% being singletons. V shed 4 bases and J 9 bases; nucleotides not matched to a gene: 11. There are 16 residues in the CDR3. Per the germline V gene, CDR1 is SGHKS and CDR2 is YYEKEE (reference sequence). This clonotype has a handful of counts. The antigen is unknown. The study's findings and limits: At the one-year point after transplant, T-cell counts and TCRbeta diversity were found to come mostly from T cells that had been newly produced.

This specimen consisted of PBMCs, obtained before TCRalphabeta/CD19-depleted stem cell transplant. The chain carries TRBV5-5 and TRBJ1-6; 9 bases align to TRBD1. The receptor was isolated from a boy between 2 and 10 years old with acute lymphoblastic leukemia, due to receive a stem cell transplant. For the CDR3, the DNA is TGTGCCAGCAGCCCCCCCTGGGGGGGACAGGGTTCACCCCTCCACTTT. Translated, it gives CASSPPWGGQGSPLHF.